This entry features one T cell receptor beta chain sequence. This sample is drawn from a study of blood T cell repertoires in COVID-19. CDR3 size: 14 residues. Looked up from germline, CDR1 is MNHEY and CDR2 is SMNVEV (reference sequence). V lost 3 bases and J lost 1, with 10 bases in between. Data came from immunoSEQ multiplex PCR; TCRdb stores just in-frame clones and leaves some out. The data contain some 180,000 clones, under 80% of them seen just once; the ten biggest clones take up roughly 12%. The chain joins TRBV27 to TRBJ2-7; D is ambiguous. Sequencing was performed on peripheral blood. The source of this sequence is a man between 45 and 60 years old who had recovered from COVID-19. This CDR3 is CASSFLVGSYEQYF. The CDR3 DNA follows: TGTGCCAGCAGTTTTTTGGTCGGTTCCTACGAGCAGTACTTC.